The 4 T cell receptor beta chains below all came from one sample that was sequenced in a study of T cell responses to AZD1222 COVID-19 vaccine. Sequencing used immunoSEQ multiplex PCR; TCRdb keeps in-frame clones, though not all of them. The sample records 130,000 or so clones, 89% being singletons. The starting material was peripheral blood, obtained 28 days after the second AZD1222 dose. The origin of the receptors is an adult who received the AZD1222 COVID-19 vaccine.

This sequence joins TRBV7-2 and TRBJ1-3; 7 bases fit TRBD1. This CDR3 has 15 amino acids. The J segment lost 4 bases and the V segment lost 1 base, leaving 4 bases of the junction unmatched. The V gene's germline CDR1 is SGHTA and CDR2 FQGNSA. CDR3 residues: CASSLVRDRGNTIYF. DNA for the CDR3: TGTGCCAGCAGCTTAGTCCGGGACAGAGGAAACACCATATATTTT.

The chain links TRBV30 to TRBJ2-7; 8 nucleotides align to TRBD1. The CDR3 is made up of 16 amino acids. In germline, CDR1 is GTSNPN, CDR2 SVGIG (reference sequence). V was pared by 0 bases and J by 4 bases, with 11 bases of the junction left unmatched. The CDR3 sequence is CAWSVLPSQGGYEQYF. The DNA of the CDR3 is TGTGCCTGGAGTGTGTTACCGTCACAGGGGGGATACGAGCAGTACTTC.

The V gene is TRBV4-1, the J gene TRBJ1-1; D is ambiguous. Germline lookup yields CDR1 MGHRA and CDR2 YSYEKL. The CDR3 extends over 13 amino acids. Between the trimmed V and J ends, which lost 1 base and 7 bases, there was a span of 10 bases. The CDR3 sequence: CASSQVGPLEAFF. Here the CDR3 DNA reads TGCGCCAGCAGCCAAGTAGGACCGCTTGAAGCTTTCTTT.

The chain links TRBV5-1 to TRBJ1-5; 9 nucleotides match TRBD1. Trimming took 0 bases from V and 3 from J; bases not matched to a gene: 1. The CDR3 has 15 residues. The germline V gene has CDR1 SGHRS and CDR2 YFSETQ. CDR3 region: CASSLGDRVNQPQHF. The CDR3 DNA reads TGCGCCAGCAGCTTGGGGGACAGGGTCAATCAGCCCCAGCATTTT.